The present entry profiles one T cell receptor (beta chain) with its context. The antigen is undetermined. The data were obtained in a study of a mutant IDH1 vaccine in newly diagnosed glioma. Across the study: Vaccination followed radiotherapy alone by 4-6 weeks, or accompanied temozolomide cycles. Week 35 was assigned to visit V12, and week 47 was assigned to visit V13. Before enrollment, patients got radiotherapy alone, temozolomide alone, or mostly the combination. The study's findings and limits: Of the patients, less than 95% had vaccine-induced immune responses.

Noted time point: week 35, safety follow-up. Alongside topical imiquimod, each dose of vaccine comprised 300 ug of mutant IDH1 20-mer peptide. Some clones are missing from TCRdb's copy, which holds only in-frame ones; the method was immunoSEQ multiplex PCR. The table lists 45,000 to 55,000 clones, approximately 79% of them singletons. The CDR3 spans 16 residues. The ends lost 5 bases at V and 3 bases at J; junction bases unmatched: 10. Germline assignment: CDR1 ENHRY and CDR2 SYGVKD. This TCR was sampled from a middle-aged man with glioma. This sample comprised PBMCs, obtained from a glioma patient whose treatment included an IDH1 peptide vaccine. V usage is TRBV10-3 and J usage is TRBJ2-7; 10 bases line up with TRBD1. The CDR3 loop is CAISPAPGQGHYEQYF. The CDR3 DNA sequence: TGTGCCATCAGTCCGGCCCCGGGACAGGGGCACTACGAGCAGTACTTC.